This T cell receptor beta chain was identified in a study of T-cell reconstitution after alpha-beta-depleted transplantation in children. Unique molecular identifiers tagged the TCRbeta library. One entry per CDR3 protein results from TCRdb running MiXCR on the PCR reads. Here the sample spans over 200,000 distinct CDR3 sequences, roughly a tenth being singletons. Concerning this clonotype: Its antigen is undetermined. This may come from a read error, since a much larger clone is one base off.

This CDR3 spans 14 amino acids. The germline gives CDR1 SQVTM, CDR2 ANQGSEA. V dropped 3 bases and J dropped 2; count of bases not matched to a gene: 6. The study's findings and limits: About two months after transplant, alpha-beta T cells reportedly came from several hundred expanded graft clones. Recipient T cells and thymic progenitors that survived were the source of the high TCRbeta diversity seen at day 60 in some patients.

This TCR came from a child under two years old with acute myeloid leukemia, due to receive a stem cell transplant. The rearrangement links TRBV29-1 to TRBJ2-5; 7 bases are shared with TRBD1. The starting material was PBMCs, obtained before TCRalphabeta/CD19-depleted stem cell transplant. Here the CDR3 reads CSVDPGTVQETQYF. The CDR3 DNA sequence: TGCAGCGTTGACCCTGGGACAGTGCAAGAGACCCAGTACTTC.